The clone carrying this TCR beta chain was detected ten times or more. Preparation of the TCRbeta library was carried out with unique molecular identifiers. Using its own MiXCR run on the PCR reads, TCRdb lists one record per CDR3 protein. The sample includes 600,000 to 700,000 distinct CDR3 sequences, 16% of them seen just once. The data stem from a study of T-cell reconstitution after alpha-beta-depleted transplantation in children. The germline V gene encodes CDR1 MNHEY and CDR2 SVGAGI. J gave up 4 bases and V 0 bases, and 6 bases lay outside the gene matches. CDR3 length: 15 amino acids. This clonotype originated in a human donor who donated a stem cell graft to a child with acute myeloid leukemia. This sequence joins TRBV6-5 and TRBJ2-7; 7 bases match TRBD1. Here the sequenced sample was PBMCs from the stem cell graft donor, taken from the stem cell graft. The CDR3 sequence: CASSYSGTVLYEQYF. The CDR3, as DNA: TGTGCCAGCAGTTACTCGGGGACAGTCCTTTACGAGCAGTACTTC.